The 13 T cell receptor beta chains listed next were all sequenced from one sample in a study of blood T cell repertoires in COVID-19. TCRdb keeps only in-frame clones here, not all; method: immunoSEQ multiplex PCR. The data show about 170,000 clones, approximately 90% seen once. Sequenced: peripheral blood. All receptors come from a man aged 18 to 30 with active or convalescent COVID-19.

V and J are TRBV5-8 and TRBJ1-1; a possible D gene is TRBD1 (5 bases). V was cut by 0 bases and J by 4 bases, with 10 bases left in between. This CDR3 is 14 amino acids long. Germline CDR1 and CDR2: SGHTS and YDEGEE. CDR3 sequence: CASSLGEGATEAFF. The CDR3 region has the DNA TGTGCCAGCAGCTTGGGGGAAGGGGCCACTGAAGCTTTCTTT.

The rearrangement joins TRBV6-4 to TRBJ2-3; weak D call: TRBD2 (5 bases). V lost 3 bases and J 4 bases, leaving 11 bases between the germline ends. CDR3 length: 14 residues. Per germline, CDR1 MRHNA and CDR2 SNTAGT. CDR3 residues: CASSERAPSDTQYF. In DNA, the CDR3 is TGTGCCAGCAGTGAGCGGGCCCCTTCAGATACGCAGTATTTT.

V gene TRBV6-5 combines with J gene TRBJ2-3; possible D gene TRBD2, 5 bases. This CDR3 region has 14 residues. The ends were cut back, 2 bases at V and 6 bases at J, with 12 bases in the middle. Germline assignment: CDR1 MNHEY and CDR2 SVGAGI. CDR3 loop: CASSYGGEGDTQYF. The CDR3 DNA is TGTGCCAGCAGTTACGGTGGAGAGGGCGATACGCAGTATTTT.

The gene calls are TRBV2 and TRBJ2-1; 12 nucleotides align to TRBD2. The CDR3 is 16 residues long. J gave up 0 bases and V 8 bases, and 5 bases lay outside the gene matches. In germline, CDR1 is SNHLY, CDR2 FYNNEI. CDR3 region: CASLGLAGSSYNEQFF. The CDR3 nucleotides are TGTGCCAGCCTGGGACTAGCGGGCAGCTCCTACAATGAGCAGTTCTTC.

The chain combines TRBV29-1 with TRBJ2-5; D is ambiguous. V lost 7 bases, J lost 5 bases, and 8 bases lay in between. Per germline, CDR1 SQVTM and CDR2 ANQGSEA. CDR3 length: 10 residues. Written as DNA, the CDR3 is TGCAGCGGCAGGTGGGAGACCCAGTACTTC. Protein sequence: CSGRWETQYF.

The V and J genes are TRBV6-6 and TRBJ1-2; D gene uncertain. This CDR3 has 13 residues. The germline V gene encodes CDR1 MNHNY and CDR2 SVGAGI (reference sequence). V lost 6 bases to trimming and J lost 10 bases, with 18 bases between them. CDR3 DNA sequence: TGTGCCAGCAGAGAAACGGGTAGATCTGCCTACACCTTC. This sequence encodes CASRETGRSAYTF.

The rearrangement links TRBV5-8 to TRBJ2-1; TRBD1 might be the D (7 bases). The germline V gene encodes CDR1 SGHTS and CDR2 YDEGEE. This CDR3 spans 15 amino acids. V dropped 5 bases and J dropped 9 bases, with 21 bases sitting between them. The CDR3 region has the DNA TGTGCCAGCAGTCGGGGCAGGGGGGCTTATGGTGAGCAGTTCTTC. The encoded protein is CASSRGRGAYGEQFF. Together with reference TRBV5-8 and TRBJ2-1, the CDR3 gives the full variable domain: EAGVTQSPTHLIKTRGQQATLRCSPISGHTSVYWYQQALGLGLQFLLWYDEGEERNRGNFPPRFSGRQFPNYSSELNVNALELEDSALYLCASSRGRGAYGEQFFGPGTRLTVL.

This clone turned up a few times. The J gene is TRBJ1-6, the V gene TRBV12-3 or TRBV12-4; TRBD1 matches 7 bases. J lost 10 bases, V lost 1 base, and 1 base had no gene match. This CDR3 contains 13 residues. The CDR3 DNA sequence: TGTGCCAGCAGTTTAGACAGGGGCTCACCCCTCCACTTT. Its protein is CASSLDRGSPLHF.

The chain recombines TRBV10-3 with TRBJ1-1, with D perhaps matching TRBD1 (5 bases). The germline gives CDR1 ENHRY, CDR2 SYGVKD. This CDR3 comprises 14 residues. The V gene lost 0 bases and the J gene lost 5 bases, with 10 bases spanning the gap. CDR3 coding DNA: TGTGCCATCAGTGAGTCACCGGGGGAAACTGAAGCTTTCTTT. It translates to CAISESPGETEAFF.

The rearrangement uses TRBV27 and TRBJ1-5, with a tentative D call TRBD1 (5 bases). The germline CDR1 and CDR2 sequences are MNHEY and SMNVEV (reference sequence). Trimming left V 7 bases short and J 5 bases short, with 12 bases between. The CDR3 loop spans 13 amino acids. CDR3 amino acids: CASTRGVDQPQHF. CDR3 in DNA: TGTGCCAGCACCCGGGGGGTGGATCAGCCCCAGCATTTT.

The chain joins TRBV4-3 to TRBJ2-7; 11 bases agree with TRBD2. Germline lookup yields CDR1 LGHNA and CDR2 YSLEER. After removal of 1 base from V and 4 bases from J, the junction contained 3 bases not matched to a gene. The CDR3 sequence is 15 residues long. The CDR3 coding sequence is TGCGCCAGCAGCCAAGGACTAGCGGGATATTACGAGCAGTACTTC. This codes for CASSQGLAGYYEQYF.

V is TRBV6-1 and J is TRBJ1-6; unclear D gene. Trimming pared 0 bases from V and 7 bases from J, leaving 13 bases between. The germline V gene encodes CDR1 MNHNS and CDR2 SASEGT. The CDR3 runs 16 residues. CDR3 nucleotides: TGTGCCAGCAGTGAAGCTCATGGACTACCCAATTCACCCCTCCACTTT. This sequence encodes CASSEAHGLPNSPLHF.

The chain links TRBV10-3 to TRBJ1-1; TRBD1 is a possible D gene (6 bases). Per the germline V gene, CDR1 is ENHRY and CDR2 is SYGVKD. The CDR3 is 15 amino acids. Trimming stripped 10 bases from V and 4 bases from J, with 22 bases between. CDR3 protein: CATSPLGDTTTEAFF. CDR3 nucleotides: TGTGCCACCTCCCCCCTGGGGGACACTACCACTGAAGCTTTCTTT.